The 17 T cell receptor beta chains presented below share a single source sample, sequenced in a study of PD-L1 blockade in urothelial cancer. Sequencing was performed with immunoSEQ multiplex PCR; in TCRdb, only in-frame clones are kept and a portion is missing. The sample holds around 100,000 clones, under 95% seen once. Noted time point: peripheral blood 6 weeks after treatment start. Sequenced here: PBMCs, sampled around atezolizumab (anti-PD-L1) treatment. These receptor sequences come from a man between 60 and 75 years old with urothelial cancer.

The chain recombines TRBV7-2 with TRBJ1-1; 7 nucleotides align to TRBD1. Trimming removed 2 bases from V and 10 bases from J; junction bases left unmatched: 13. Germline V gene sequence: CDR1 SGHTA, CDR2 FQGNSA. The CDR3 is made up of 15 amino acids. DNA for the CDR3: TGTGCCAGCAGCTTACCCCTAACAGGGGCGGTGTCAGCTTTCTTT. As protein: CASSLPLTGAVSAFF.

This sequence joins TRBV29-1 and TRBJ2-3; D unclear. This CDR3 is built from 13 residues. Germline values: CDR1 SQVTM, CDR2 ANQGSEA. Between the trimmed V and J ends, which lost 4 bases and 2 bases, there was a span of 10 bases. The CDR3 loop is CSVGQASTDTQYF. For the CDR3, the DNA is TGCAGCGTTGGCCAAGCCTCCACAGATACGCAGTATTTT.

The V gene is TRBV29-1, the J gene TRBJ2-1; 12 bases align to TRBD1. V was clipped by 4 bases and J by 8 bases; unmatched bases: 3. Germline assignment: CDR1 SQVTM and CDR2 ANQGSEA. The CDR3 is 13 residues long. The CDR3 DNA sequence: TGCAGCGTTGGGGACAGGGGGCGTGATGAGCAGTTCTTC. It codes for CSVGDRGRDEQFF.

V is TRBV7-2 and J is TRBJ1-1, with 7 positions matching TRBD1. CDR1 and CDR2 (germline): SGHTA, FQGNSA. This CDR3 is built from 13 residues. The V and J ends lost 7 bases and 4 bases, in that order; junction bases with no gene match: 6. The CDR3 spells CASTRQGGTEAFF. The CDR3 bases are TGTGCCAGCACGAGACAGGGCGGCACTGAAGCTTTCTTT.

The V and J genes are TRBV7-2 and TRBJ2-5; 7 bases fit TRBD2. CDR3 length: 16 residues. The J segment lost 4 bases and the V segment lost 1 base, leaving 9 bases of the junction unmatched. Germline CDR1 and CDR2: SGHTA and FQGNSA. In DNA form, the CDR3 reads TGTGCCAGCAGCTTAGTGGTTGGAGGCGGGGGAGAGACCCAGTACTTC. It translates to CASSLVVGGGGETQYF.

The J gene is TRBJ2-7, the V gene TRBV5-6; 10 nucleotides line up with TRBD2. Germline CDR1 is SGHDT and CDR2 is YYEEEE. Trimming removed 0 bases from V and 4 bases from J; junction bases left unmatched: 4. The CDR3 length is 15 residues. CDR3 sequence: CASSLEIAGGYEQYF. The CDR3 bases are TGTGCCAGCAGCTTGGAGATAGCGGGGGGTTACGAGCAGTACTTC.

A single count supports this clone. This chain connects TRBV7-9 to TRBJ1-5, with a possible D match to TRBD1 (5 bases). V was pared by 2 bases and J by 4 bases, with 12 bases between. The V gene's germline CDR1 is SEHNR and CDR2 FQNEAQ (reference sequence). CDR3 length: 15 amino acids. In DNA form, the CDR3 reads TGTGCCAGCAGCTTACTTCAGGGCCGGAATCAGCCCCAGCATTTT. Its translation: CASSLLQGRNQPQHF.

The chain uses TRBV18 and TRBJ2-2, with 9 bases matching TRBD1. Looked up from germline, CDR1 is KGHSH and CDR2 is LQKENI. The trim removed 6 bases at V and 0 bases at J, leaving 5 bases unmatched. The CDR3 has 16 amino acids. CDR3 sequence (DNA): TGTGCCAGCTCTCTCGGACAGGGGTCGAACACCGGGGAGCTGTTTTTT. Its translation: CASSLGQGSNTGELFF.

This rearrangement joins TRBV4-3 to TRBJ2-7; TRBD1 matches at 8 bases. The CDR3 consists of 15 residues. Germline V gene lookup returns CDR1 LGHNA and CDR2 YSLEER. V was pared by 4 bases and J by 3 bases, with 8 bases of the junction left unmatched. The CDR3 region has the DNA TGCGCCAGCAGCCGTTTAAGGACAGGGTACTACGAGCAGTACTTC. Its protein product is CASSRLRTGYYEQYF.

This clone showed up just once. The chain links TRBV7-2 to TRBJ2-2, with TRBD2 as a possible D gene (7 bases). Germline lookup yields CDR1 SGHTA and CDR2 FQGNSA. The CDR3 runs to 14 residues. Trimming left V 6 bases short and J 4 bases short, with 12 bases between. DNA for the CDR3: TGTGCCAGCAGGACGGGGGGCCGCACCGGGGAGCTGTTTTTT. It codes for CASRTGGRTGELFF.

This clone was seen more than once but under ten times. This chain connects TRBV5-1 to TRBJ2-6, with D possibly TRBD2 on 6 matching bases. V lost 5 bases and J lost 0, with 12 bases in between. This CDR3 region has 16 residues. From germline, CDR1 is SGHRS and CDR2 YFSETQ. The DNA of the CDR3 is TGCGCCAGCAGTCGGGACTCCAGCTCTGGGGCCAACGTCCTGACTTTC. This codes for CASSRDSSSGANVLTF.

This sequence joins TRBV13 and TRBJ2-7; D is possibly TRBD2 (6 bases). CDR3 length: 16 amino acids. The germline V gene encodes CDR1 PRHDT and CDR2 FYEKMQ (reference sequence). Trimming left V 5 bases short and J 2 bases short, with 19 bases between. The CDR3 region has the DNA TGTGCCAGCAGCCCCACAGAGGCGGGGCCGCCCTACGAGCAGTACTTC. As protein: CASSPTEAGPPYEQYF.

This chain uses TRBV28 with TRBJ1-2, with TRBD1 matching 12 bases. The J segment lost 5 bases and the V segment lost 7 bases, leaving 14 bases of the junction unmatched. Germline assignment: CDR1 MDHEN and CDR2 SYDVKM. This CDR3 comprises 17 residues. CDR3 protein: CASNNPGQGASFYGYTF. The CDR3 nucleotides are TGTGCCAGCAACAACCCGGGACAGGGGGCATCCTTTTATGGCTACACCTTC.

The chain uses TRBV28 and TRBJ1-3; possibly TRBD1 for D (6 bases). Germline assignment: CDR1 MDHEN and CDR2 SYDVKM. Trimming removed 6 bases from V and 4 bases from J, with 16 bases in between. This CDR3 contains 15 residues. This CDR3 reads CASSRTPGQGNTIYF. CDR3 DNA sequence: TGTGCCAGCAGCCGTACACCGGGACAAGGAAACACCATATATTTT.

This clone was picked up one time. The J gene is TRBJ1-1, the V gene TRBV9; possibly TRBD1 for D (6 bases). Germline V gene sequence: CDR1 SGDLS, CDR2 YYNGEE. The CDR3 is 20 amino acids. V was shortened by 0 bases and J by 1 base, with 25 bases between the two germline ends. The CDR3 protein is CASSVVPGGAGEDQNTEAFF. CDR3 DNA: TGTGCCAGCAGCGTAGTTCCCGGTGGGGCAGGGGAAGATCAGAACACTGAAGCTTTCTTT.

This clone was counted a single time. V is TRBV4-2 and J is TRBJ2-1, with 8 bases fitting TRBD2. V was clipped by 0 bases and J by 0 bases; unmatched bases: 1. Per germline, CDR1 LGHNA and CDR2 YNFKEQ. This CDR3 is built from 16 residues. CDR3 in DNA: TGTGCCAGCAGCCAAGAGCGGGGGGCCTCCTACAATGAGCAGTTCTTC. As protein: CASSQERGASYNEQFF.

CDR3 residues: CASRDRIVSSGNTIYF. CDR3 sequence (DNA): TGTGCCAGTAGGGACAGGATCGTAAGCTCTGGAAACACCATATATTTT. The chain has TRBV19 and TRBJ1-3; TRBD1 matches at 7 bases. The length of the CDR3 is 16 residues. Germline V gene sequence: CDR1 LNHDA, CDR2 SQIVND (reference sequence). The V gene end was trimmed by 6 bases and the J gene end by 0 bases; junction bases not matched to a gene: 8. Drawing the rest from reference TRBV19 and TRBJ1-3, the complete variable domain is DGGITQSPKYLFRKEGQNVTLSCEQNLNHDAMYWYRQDPGQGLRLIYYSQIVNDFQKGDIAEGYSVSREKKESFPLTVTSAQKNPTAFYLCASRDRIVSSGNTIYFGEGSWLTVV.